This entry concerns a single TCR beta chain. Combining a sample-barcoded 5' primer with a J-beta primer mix, a second PCR ran for about 6 to 11 cycles. TCRdb reprocessed the 5' RACE reads via MiXCR and lists one record per CDR3 protein. The sample contains about 570,000 distinct CDR3 sequences, roughly a quarter of which appear only once. This CDR3 is built from 14 residues. CDR1 MNHEY and CDR2 SVGAGI come from the germline V gene. The V and J ends lost 6 bases and 1 base, in that order; junction bases with no gene match: 5. This record comes from a study of blood T cells in healthy people across ages.

The chain links TRBV6-5 to TRBJ1-1, with TRBD1 matching over 7 bases. The sequence was collected from an older woman in good health. The specimen sequenced was blood. The CDR3 nucleotides read TGTGCCAGCAGGTGGAGGACAGGGAACACTGAAGCTTTCTTT. Its protein product is CASRWRTGNTEAFF.